Below are 12 T cell receptor beta chains sequenced from a single sample in a study of identical twins. TCRdb called the 5' RACE reads again in MiXCR, with one record for every CDR3 protein. The profile shows 1.5 million to 2 million distinct CDR3 sequences, more than 30% of them singletons. The sequenced sample consisted of cord blood. Receptor source: a newborn girl in good health.

This clonotype was seen only a few times. The chain links TRBV24-1 to TRBJ2-3; 9 positions match TRBD1. Trimming took 3 bases from V and 2 from J; bases not matched to a gene: 5. Germline V CDR1 and CDR2: KGHDR, SFDVKD. The CDR3 sequence is 16 residues long. This CDR3 is CATSDAGTGITDTQYF. The CDR3 region has the DNA TGTGCCACCAGTGATGCCGGGACAGGGATCACAGATACGCAGTATTTT.

The rearrangement uses TRBV6-2 or TRBV6-3 and TRBJ1-2; perhaps TRBD1 as D (6 bases). Germline V gives CDR1 MNHEY, CDR2 SVGEGT. The CDR3 contains 13 residues. The ends were cut back, 11 bases at V and 0 bases at J, with 13 bases in the middle. CDR3 nucleotides: TGTGCCGCGGGGGCCAAAGCTAACTATGGCTACACCTTC. Its translation is CAAGAKANYGYTF.

Only a few counts were recorded for this clonotype. A read error may produce the germline difference seen at one junction end. The chain recombines TRBV3-1 with TRBJ1-6; D unresolved. CDR1 and CDR2 from the germline V gene are LGHDT and YNNKEL (reference sequence). This CDR3 has 12 amino acids. CDR3 nucleotides: TGTGCCAGCAGCCAAGAGAGTTCACCCCCCCACTTT. Translated: CASSQESSPPHF.

The chain couples TRBV5-1 to TRBJ1-4, with D possibly matching TRBD1 (6 bases). V shed 4 bases and J shed 4 bases, with 14 bases lying between them. This CDR3 has 15 residues. Germline CDR1 SGHRS, CDR2 YFSETQ. The CDR3 DNA reads as TGCGCCAGCAGCGAACAGGGATGGTGTAATGAAAAACTGTTTTTT. It is translated as CASSEQGWCNEKLFF. Full variable domain (outside the CDR3, taken from reference TRBV5-1 and TRBJ1-4): KAGVTQTPRYLIKTRGQQVTLSCSPISGHRSVSWYQQTPGQGLQFLFEYFSETQRNKGNFPGRFSGRQFSNSRSEMNVSTLELGDSALYLCASSEQGWCNEKLFFGSGTQLSVL.

The rearrangement links TRBV7-2 to TRBJ1-2, with D possibly being TRBD1 (5 bases). From germline, CDR1 is SGHTA and CDR2 FQGNSA. V lost 7 bases, J lost 4 bases, and 16 bases lay in between. The CDR3 is 14 amino acids. The CDR3 sequence: CASTSPGRAYGYTF. CDR3 DNA sequence: TGTGCCAGCACCTCCCCGGGCAGGGCCTATGGCTACACCTTC.

As for this clonotype: The junction differs from germline at one of its ends, possibly a read error. This sequence joins TRBV2 and TRBJ2-4; 9 nucleotides agree with TRBD2. Germline CDR1 and CDR2: SNHLY and FYNNEI. The CDR3 consists of 15 residues. The DNA for the CDR3 is TGTGCCAGCACCGCGGCCCATAGCGGGAGAGACATTCATTACTTC. It specifies CASTAAHSGRDIHYF. Variable domain in full (rest from reference TRBV2 and TRBJ2-4): EPEVTQTPSHQVTQMGQEVILRCVPISNHLYFYWYRQILGQKVEFLVSFYNNEISEKSEIFDDQFSVERPDGSNFTLKIRSTKLEDSAMYFCASTAAHSGRDIHYFGAGTRLSVL.

The chain uses TRBV20-1 and TRBJ1-5; D may be TRBD1 (5 bases). The V end was cut by 6 bases, the J end by 4 bases, with 13 bases between. This CDR3 has 13 residues. CDR1 and CDR2 (germline): DFQATT, SNEGSKA (reference sequence). Here the CDR3 DNA reads TGCAGTGCCGTCGACAGAGGGAATCAGCCCCAGCATTTT. Amino acid sequence: CSAVDRGNQPQHF.

A note on this clonotype: The junction departs from the called germline gene at one end, perhaps through a read error. V and J are TRBV20-1 and TRBJ2-1, with D perhaps assigned TRBD1 or TRBD2 (6 bases each). CDR1 and CDR2 from the germline V gene are DFQATT and SNEGSKA (reference sequence). The CDR3 contains 16 residues. CDR3 in amino acids: CSVRDSGGLSYNEQFF. For the CDR3, the DNA is TGCAGTGTTAGAGATTCTGGGGGGCTTAGCTACAATGAGCAGTTCTTC.

The chain links TRBV24-1 to TRBJ1-1; D remains unclear. Trimming took 9 bases from V and 1 from J, leaving 11 bases between them. CDR3 length equals 13 residues. Germline CDR1 reads KGHDR; CDR2 reads SFDVKD. Here the CDR3 reads CATLKGPNTEAFF. The CDR3 region has the DNA TGTGCCACCTTGAAAGGGCCGAACACTGAAGCTTTCTTT.

Points on this clonotype: A read error may be the cause here, since a much bigger clone is one base away. CDR3 amino acids: CASGRTSGSNEQYF. As DNA, the CDR3 is TGTGCCAGCGGCAGGACTAGCGGGAGTAATGAGCAGTACTTC. The chain combines TRBV25-1 with TRBJ2-7; the match to TRBD2 covers 13 bases. The germline V gene has CDR1 MGHDK and CDR2 SYGVNS. Unmatched junction bases numbered 8, after V lost 8 bases and J lost 7 bases. The CDR3 has 14 amino acids.

This clonotype was counted only a few times. The rearrangement links TRBV6-5 to TRBJ1-6; a weak D match, TRBD1 (5 bases). CDR3 length: 16 residues. Looked up from germline, CDR1 is MNHEY and CDR2 is SVGAGI. The ends were cut back, 0 bases at V and 7 bases at J, with 13 bases in the middle. CDR3 sequence: CASSYSRDSPNSPLHF. CDR3 in DNA: TGTGCCAGCAGTTACTCGAGAGACAGCCCAAATTCACCCCTCCACTTT.

This clonotype was seen a handful of times. The J gene is TRBJ2-4, the V gene TRBV10-2; TRBD1 agrees at 8 bases. CDR1 and CDR2 from the germline V gene are WSHSY and SAAADI. J gave up 5 bases and V 8 bases, and 11 bases lay outside the gene matches. The length of the CDR3 is 15 residues. For the CDR3, the DNA is TGCGCCAGCTCCGAACAGGGGGTTGGAGAAAACATTCAGTACTTC. Translation gives CASSEQGVGENIQYF.